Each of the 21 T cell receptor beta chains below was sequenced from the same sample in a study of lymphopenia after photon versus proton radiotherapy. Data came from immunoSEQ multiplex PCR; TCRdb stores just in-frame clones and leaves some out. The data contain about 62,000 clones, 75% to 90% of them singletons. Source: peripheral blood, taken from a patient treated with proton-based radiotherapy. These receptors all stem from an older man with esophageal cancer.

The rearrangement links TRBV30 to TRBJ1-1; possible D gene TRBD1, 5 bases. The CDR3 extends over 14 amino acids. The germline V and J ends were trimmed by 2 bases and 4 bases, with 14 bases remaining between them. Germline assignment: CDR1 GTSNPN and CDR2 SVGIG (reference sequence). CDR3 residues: CAWSLLGGATEAFF. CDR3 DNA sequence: TGTGCCTGGAGTCTGCTTGGGGGAGCCACTGAAGCTTTCTTT.

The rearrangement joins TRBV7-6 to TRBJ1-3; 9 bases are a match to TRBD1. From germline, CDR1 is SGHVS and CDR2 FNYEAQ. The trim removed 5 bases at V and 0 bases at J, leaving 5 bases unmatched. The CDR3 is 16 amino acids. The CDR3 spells CASSGTGILSGNTIYF. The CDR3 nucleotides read TGTGCCAGCAGCGGGACAGGGATTCTCTCTGGAAACACCATATATTTT.

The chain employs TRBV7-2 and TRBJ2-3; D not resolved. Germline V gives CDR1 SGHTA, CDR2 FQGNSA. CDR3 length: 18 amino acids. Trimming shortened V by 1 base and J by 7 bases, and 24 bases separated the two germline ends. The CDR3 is CASSLVLRVGISINTQYF. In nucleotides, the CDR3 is TGTGCCAGCAGCTTAGTCCTCCGAGTGGGAATTTCCATAAATACGCAGTATTTT.

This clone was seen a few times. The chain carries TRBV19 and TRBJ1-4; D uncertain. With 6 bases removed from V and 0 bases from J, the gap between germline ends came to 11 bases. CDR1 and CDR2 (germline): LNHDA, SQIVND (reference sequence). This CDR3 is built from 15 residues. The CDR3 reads CASRRSAATNEKLFF. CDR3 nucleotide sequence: TGTGCCAGTAGGAGGTCAGCTGCAACTAATGAAAAACTGTTTTTT.

CDR3 region: CASSLAGQGVTGELFF. The CDR3 DNA is TGTGCCAGCAGCTTGGCAGGACAGGGGGTCACCGGGGAGCTGTTTTTT. The chain uses TRBV5-8 and TRBJ2-2; 10 nucleotides align to TRBD1. Germline CDR1 SGHTS, CDR2 YDEGEE. V dropped 0 bases and J dropped 4; count of bases not matched to a gene: 3. This CDR3 comprises 16 residues. The variable domain in full, with the rest retrieved from reference TRBV5-8 and TRBJ2-2, is EAGVTQSPTHLIKTRGQQATLRCSPISGHTSVYWYQQALGLGLQFLLWYDEGEERNRGNFPPRFSGRQFPNYSSELNVNALELEDSALYLCASSLAGQGVTGELFFGEGSRLTVL.

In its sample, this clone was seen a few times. The CDR3 here is CASSLDKWGEAFF. CDR3 in DNA: TGTGCCAGCAGCTTGGACAAATGGGGTGAAGCTTTCTTT. This chain joins TRBV11-2 and TRBJ1-1; TRBD1 might be the D (5 bases). The V gene's germline CDR1 is SGHAT and CDR2 FQNNGV. This CDR3 region has 13 residues. Trimming stripped 3 bases from V and 7 bases from J, with 12 bases between.

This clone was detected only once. CDR3 loop: CASSPRASQETQYF. The CDR3 coding sequence is TGTGCCAGCAGCCCCAGGGCTAGTCAAGAGACCCAGTACTTC. This rearrangement joins TRBV9 to TRBJ2-5; D is perhaps TRBD1 (5 bases). Germline V lookup: CDR1 SGDLS, CDR2 YYNGEE. V lost 4 bases, J lost 2 bases, and 12 bases lay in between. CDR3 size: 14 residues.

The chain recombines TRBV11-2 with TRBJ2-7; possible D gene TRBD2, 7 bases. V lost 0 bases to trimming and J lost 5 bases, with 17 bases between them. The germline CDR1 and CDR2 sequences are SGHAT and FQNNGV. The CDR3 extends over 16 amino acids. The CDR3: CASSLDRGAWIHEQYF. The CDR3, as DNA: TGTGCCAGCAGCTTAGATCGGGGGGCGTGGATCCACGAGCAGTACTTC.

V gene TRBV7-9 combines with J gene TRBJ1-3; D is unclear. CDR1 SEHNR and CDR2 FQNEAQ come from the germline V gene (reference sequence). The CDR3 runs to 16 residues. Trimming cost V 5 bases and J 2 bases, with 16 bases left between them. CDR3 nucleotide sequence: TGTGCCAGCAGCCCACGATCCCCGGCCGCTGGAAACACCATATATTTT. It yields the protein CASSPRSPAAGNTIYF.

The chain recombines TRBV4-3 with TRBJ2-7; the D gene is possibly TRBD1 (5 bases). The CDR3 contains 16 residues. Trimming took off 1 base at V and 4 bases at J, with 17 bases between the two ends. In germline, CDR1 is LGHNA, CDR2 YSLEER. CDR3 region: CASSQVWGLFGYEQYF. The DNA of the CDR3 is TGCGCCAGCAGCCAAGTATGGGGCCTCTTTGGGTACGAGCAGTACTTC.

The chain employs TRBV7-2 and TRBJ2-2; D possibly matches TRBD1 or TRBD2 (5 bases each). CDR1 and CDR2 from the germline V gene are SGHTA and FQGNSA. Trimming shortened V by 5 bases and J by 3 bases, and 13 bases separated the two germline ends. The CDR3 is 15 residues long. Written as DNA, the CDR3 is TGTGCCAGCAGCGCGGAGGACACATACACCGGGGAGCTGTTTTTT. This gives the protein CASSAEDTYTGELFF.

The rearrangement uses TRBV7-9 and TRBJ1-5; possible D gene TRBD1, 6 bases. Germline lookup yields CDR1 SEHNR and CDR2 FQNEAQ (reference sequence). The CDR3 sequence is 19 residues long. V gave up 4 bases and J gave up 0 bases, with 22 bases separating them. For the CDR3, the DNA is TGTGCCAGCAGCTCCCATCCGAAGGGGGGCGGCGGTAGCAATCAGCCCCAGCATTTT. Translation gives CASSSHPKGGGGSNQPQHF.

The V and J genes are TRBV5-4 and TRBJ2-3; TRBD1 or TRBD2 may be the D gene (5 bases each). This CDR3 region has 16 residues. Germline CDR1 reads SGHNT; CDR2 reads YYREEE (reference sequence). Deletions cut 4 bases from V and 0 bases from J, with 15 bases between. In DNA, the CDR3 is TGTGCCAGCAGCACCGGGACCCGTGGGAGCACAGATACGCAGTATTTT. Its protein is CASSTGTRGSTDTQYF. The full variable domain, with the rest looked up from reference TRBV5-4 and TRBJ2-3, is ETGVTQSPTHLIKTRGQQVTLRCSSQSGHNTVSWYQQALGQGPQFIFQYYREEENGRGNFPPRFSGLQFPNYSSELNVNALELDDSALYLCASSTGTRGSTDTQYFGPGTRLTVL.

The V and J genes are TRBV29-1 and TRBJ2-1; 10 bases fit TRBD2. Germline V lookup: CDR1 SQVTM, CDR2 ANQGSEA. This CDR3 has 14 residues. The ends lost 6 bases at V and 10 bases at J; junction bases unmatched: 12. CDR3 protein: CSVQSGRALREQFF. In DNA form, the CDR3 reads TGCAGCGTCCAAAGCGGGAGGGCCTTAAGGGAGCAGTTCTTC.

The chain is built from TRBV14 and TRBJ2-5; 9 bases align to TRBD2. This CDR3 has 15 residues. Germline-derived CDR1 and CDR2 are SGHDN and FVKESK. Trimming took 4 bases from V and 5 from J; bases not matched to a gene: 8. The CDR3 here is CASSRSGSLGETQYF. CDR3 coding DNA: TGTGCCAGCAGCCGTAGCGGGAGCCTTGGGGAGACCCAGTACTTC.

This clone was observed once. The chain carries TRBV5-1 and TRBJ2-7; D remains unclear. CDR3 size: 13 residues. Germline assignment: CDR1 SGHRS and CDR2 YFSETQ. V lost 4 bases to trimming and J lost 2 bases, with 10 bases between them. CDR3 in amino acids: CASSPENTYEQYF. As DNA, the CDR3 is TGCGCCAGCAGCCCAGAAAACACCTACGAGCAGTACTTC.

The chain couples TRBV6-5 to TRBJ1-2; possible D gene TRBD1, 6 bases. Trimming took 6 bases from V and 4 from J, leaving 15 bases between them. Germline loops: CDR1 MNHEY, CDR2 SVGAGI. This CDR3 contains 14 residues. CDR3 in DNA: TGTGCCAGCAGGACAGGATGGGGAGGCTATGGCTACACCTTC. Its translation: CASRTGWGGYGYTF.

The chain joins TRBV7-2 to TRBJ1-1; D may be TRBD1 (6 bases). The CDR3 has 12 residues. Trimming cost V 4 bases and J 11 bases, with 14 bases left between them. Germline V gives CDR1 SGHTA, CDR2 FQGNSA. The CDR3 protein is CASSSYGGRAFF. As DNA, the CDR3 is TGTGCCAGCAGCTCCTACGGGGGGCGGGCTTTCTTT.

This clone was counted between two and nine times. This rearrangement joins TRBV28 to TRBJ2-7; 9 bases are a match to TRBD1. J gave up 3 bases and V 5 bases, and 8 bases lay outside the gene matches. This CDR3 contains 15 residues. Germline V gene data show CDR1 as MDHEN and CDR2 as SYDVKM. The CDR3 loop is CASSMTGTGFYEQYF. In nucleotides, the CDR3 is TGTGCCAGCAGTATGACCGGGACAGGGTTCTACGAGCAGTACTTC.

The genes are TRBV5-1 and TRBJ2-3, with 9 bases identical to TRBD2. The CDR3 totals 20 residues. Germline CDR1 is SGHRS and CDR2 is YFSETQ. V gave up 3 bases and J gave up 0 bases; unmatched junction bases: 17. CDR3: CASSSQDRGRALFSTDTQYF. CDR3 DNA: TGCGCCAGCAGCTCGCAGGACCGCGGGAGGGCCCTATTTAGCACAGATACGCAGTATTTT.

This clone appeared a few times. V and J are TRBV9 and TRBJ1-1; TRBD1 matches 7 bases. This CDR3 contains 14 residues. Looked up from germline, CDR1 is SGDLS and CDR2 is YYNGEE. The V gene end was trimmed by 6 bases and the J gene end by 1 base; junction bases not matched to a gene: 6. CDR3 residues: CASNRQGGNTEAFF. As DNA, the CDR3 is TGTGCCAGCAACAGACAGGGAGGGAACACTGAAGCTTTCTTT.